Listed here are 30 T cell receptor beta chains from one sample, sequenced in a study of T cell repertoires in cytomegalovirus infection. TCRdb re-analysed the reads in MiXCR, keeping a single row per CDR3 protein. The sample yields 650,000 to 850,000 distinct CDR3 sequences, almost 30% seen once. These receptors have no known antigen. This material consisted of cultured CD8+ T cells from PBMCs, taken from culture after CMV antigen stimulation. The origin of the receptors is a human donor in good health (CMV status not recorded). Some clones in this sample may be carry-over from other donors' samples.

This clonotype is a singleton in its sample. The rearrangement joins TRBV7-9 to TRBJ2-7; D may be TRBD1 (6 bases). CDR3 size: 14 residues. The germline V and J ends were trimmed by 3 bases and 4 bases, with 13 bases remaining between them. CDR1 SEHNR and CDR2 FQNEAQ come from the germline V gene (reference sequence). The CDR3 is CASSFERDTYEQYV. The CDR3 DNA reads as TGTGCCAGCAGCTTCGAAAGGGACACGTACGAGCAGTACGTC.

Only a few counts were recorded for this clonotype. Its ends do not fully match the called genes, so a read error is possible. The chain recombines TRBV7-7 with TRBJ2-1; no definite D call. The germline CDR1 and CDR2 sequences are SSHAT and FNYEAQ (reference sequence). The CDR3 consists of 13 residues. CDR3 coding DNA: TGTGCTAGCAGCCTCAAGCTCGCAAATGAGCAGTTCTTC. It is translated as CASSLKLANEQFF.

This clonotype showed up just a few times. In nucleotides, the CDR3 is TGTGCCAGCACCGGCTCGCGGACCCAGTACTTC. Its translation is CASTGSRTQYF. V is TRBV11-2 and J is TRBJ2-5; no definite D call. Germline CDR1 SGHAT, CDR2 FQNNGV. Trimming removed 7 bases from V and 7 bases from J, with 10 bases in between. The CDR3 sequence is 11 residues long. Full variable domain (remainder filled in from reference TRBV11-2 and TRBJ2-5): EAGVAQSPRYKIIEKRQSVAFWCNPISGHATLYWYQQILGQGPKLLIQFQNNGVVDDSQLPKDRFSAERLKGVDSTLKIQPAKLEDSAVYLCASTGSRTQYFGPGTRLLVL.

The CDR3 here is CASSLRGIVNTEAFF. The CDR3 DNA is TGCGCCAGCAGCTTGAGGGGGATTGTGAACACTGAAGCTTTCTTT. The chain carries TRBV5-1 and TRBJ1-1; maybe TRBD1 (6 bases). The germline V gene encodes CDR1 SGHRS and CDR2 YFSETQ. V lost 1 base and J 0 bases, leaving 10 bases between the germline ends. CDR3 length: 15 residues.

The chain couples TRBV6-1 to TRBJ1-1, with no clear D. This CDR3 is built from 11 residues. The V end lost 1 base, the J end lost 8 bases, and 5 bases lay between the germline ends. Germline V gives CDR1 MNHNS, CDR2 SASEGT. The CDR3 here is CASSEVWEAFF. The DNA for the CDR3 is TGTGCCAGCAGTGAAGTCTGGGAAGCTTTCTTT.

The chain uses TRBV12-3 or TRBV12-4 and TRBJ1-1; TRBD1 might be the D (6 bases). CDR3 size: 11 residues. Deletions cut 9 bases from V and 8 bases from J, with 13 bases between. CDR3 bases: TGTGCCAGTGGGACACCACCCGAAGCTTTCTTT. Translation gives CASGTPPEAFF.

The genes are TRBV19 and TRBJ2-2; D is unclear. The CDR3 extends over 15 amino acids. Trimming removed 1 base at V and 6 bases at J, with 12 bases between. Per germline, CDR1 LNHDA and CDR2 SQIVND (reference sequence). CDR3 residues: CASSIGSWSAGELFF. The CDR3 DNA reads TGTGCCAGTAGTATAGGTTCGTGGTCGGCCGGGGAGCTGTTTTTT.

The table lists this clonotype with a few counts. The chain recombines TRBV6-1 with TRBJ2-3, with D possibly being TRBD1 (5 bases). Germline V gene sequence: CDR1 MNHNS, CDR2 SASEGT. The CDR3 extends over 13 amino acids. The ends were cut back, 5 bases at V and 2 bases at J, with 8 bases in the middle. The CDR3 sequence is CASSTGNTDTQYF. The CDR3 region has the DNA TGTGCCAGCAGTACAGGAAACACAGATACGCAGTATTTT.

A few counts support this clonotype. J is TRBJ2-7 and V is TRBV6-1; D possibly corresponds to TRBD1 (6 bases). Germline V gene lookup returns CDR1 MNHNS and CDR2 SASEGT. This CDR3 spans 13 amino acids. Deletions cut 8 bases from V and 3 bases from J, with 14 bases between. CDR3 bases: TGTGCCAGCTCCCCGGGACAACGCTACGAGCAGTACTTC. Its translation is CASSPGQRYEQYF.

Points on this clonotype: Just one base apart from a much larger clone, this may be a read error. The chain uses TRBV7-2 and TRBJ1-5; tentative D call: TRBD1 (5 bases). Germline values: CDR1 SGHTA, CDR2 FQGNSA. This CDR3 is 15 amino acids long. The CDR3 nucleotides read TGTGCCAGCAGCCCCTGGCAGGGTGGCAATCAGCACCAGCATTTT. Translation gives CASSPWQGGNQHQHF.

This clonotype was recorded at least ten times. This rearrangement joins TRBV4-1 to TRBJ2-3, with a weak D call TRBD2 (5 bases). Trimming took off 3 bases at V and 1 base at J, with 14 bases between the two ends. The length of the CDR3 is 16 residues. Germline-derived CDR1 and CDR2 are MGHRA and YSYEKL. Here the CDR3 DNA reads TGCGCCAGCAGCCATGCCCCGGCGGAGGGCACAGATACGCAGTATTTT. Protein sequence: CASSHAPAEGTDTQYF.

The chain has TRBV7-2 and TRBJ2-7; D is perhaps TRBD1 (5 bases). Germline CDR1 and CDR2: SGHTA and FQGNSA. The CDR3 is 13 amino acids. The ends were cut back, 3 bases at V and 4 bases at J, with 10 bases in the middle. The CDR3 loop reads CASSFFREYEQYF. The CDR3 DNA reads TGTGCCAGCAGCTTTTTCAGGGAATACGAGCAGTACTTC. The whole variable domain, remainder taken from reference TRBV7-2 and TRBJ2-7, is GAGVSQSPSNKVTEKGKDVELRCDPISGHTALYWYRQSLGQGLEFLIYFQGNSAPDKSGLPSDRFSAERTGGSVSTLTIQRTQQEDSAVYLCASSFFREYEQYFGPGTRLTVT.

V and J are TRBV14 and TRBJ2-3, with 7 bases lining up with TRBD2. The CDR3 consists of 13 residues. The germline V gene has CDR1 SGHDN and CDR2 FVKESK. V lost 8 bases, J lost 2 bases, and 4 bases stayed unmatched. The CDR3 DNA reads as TGTGCCAGCCGGGACTACCACACAGATACGCAGTATTTT. Its protein product is CASRDYHTDTQYF.

V gene TRBV6-1 combines with J gene TRBJ2-3; D gene unclear. Per the germline V gene, CDR1 is MNHNS and CDR2 is SASEGT. The CDR3 extends over 15 amino acids. Trimming removed 0 bases at V and 2 bases at J, with 9 bases between. The DNA of the CDR3 is TGTGCCAGCAGTGAAGCAAGGTACTACACAGATACGCAGTATTTT. It encodes CASSEARYYTDTQYF.

Details on this clonotype: A much larger clone differs by one base, so this may be a read error. The chain links TRBV6-6 to TRBJ1-1; D gene ambiguous. V shed 6 bases and J shed 3 bases, with 17 bases lying between them. CDR1 and CDR2 from the germline V gene are MNHNY and SVGAGI (reference sequence). The CDR3 is made up of 15 amino acids. This CDR3 is CASRSLSLQDTEAFF. The CDR3 bases are TGTGCCAGCAGATCTTTGTCCCTTCAGGACACTGAAGCTTTCTTT.

The rearrangement links TRBV27 to TRBJ2-1; 9 bases match TRBD2. This CDR3 comprises 15 residues. CDR1 and CDR2 (germline): MNHEY, SMNVEV (reference sequence). V lost 5 bases, J lost 10 bases, and 12 bases stayed unmatched. The CDR3 DNA reads as TGTGCCAGCAGTGTGACAGCGGGGGGTATGGGCGAGCAGTTCTTC. Amino acids: CASSVTAGGMGEQFF.

The V gene is TRBV6-5, the J gene TRBJ2-7; D may match TRBD1 or TRBD2 (5 bases each). The CDR3 has 16 residues. Per germline, CDR1 MNHEY and CDR2 SVGAGI. V was shortened by 2 bases and J by 2 bases, with 16 bases between the two germline ends. The CDR3 here is CASSYGGSLPTYEQYF. In nucleotides, the CDR3 is TGTGCCAGCAGTTACGGGGGTAGCCTACCCACCTACGAGCAGTACTTC.

This clonotype showed up many times. The J gene is TRBJ1-4, the V gene TRBV7-8; D remains ambiguous. The CDR3 runs 16 residues. V lost 3 bases, J lost 1 base, and 12 bases lay in between. CDR1 and CDR2 (germline): SGHVS, FQNEAQ. CDR3 sequence (DNA): TGTGCCAGCAGCTTGGACGGCCGGGGAACTAATGAAAAACTGTTTTTT. Its protein product is CASSLDGRGTNEKLFF.

On this clonotype: A much more abundant neighbour one base away suggests this may be a read error. The chain employs TRBV12-3 or TRBV12-4 and TRBJ1-2; D is uncertain. There are 13 residues in the CDR3. CDR3 amino acids: CVSIPDKYYGYTF. The CDR3 DNA follows: TGTGTCAGCATCCCCGACAAGTACTATGGCTACACCTTC.

This clonotype was seen a few times. This sequence joins TRBV7-9 and TRBJ2-7, with a weak D call TRBD1 (5 bases). Germline values: CDR1 SEHNR, CDR2 FQNEAQ (reference sequence). This CDR3 comprises 13 residues. With 3 bases removed from V and 2 bases from J, the gap between germline ends came to 8 bases. The CDR3 reads CASSFGHPYEQYF. The CDR3 bases are TGTGCCAGCAGCTTTGGACACCCCTACGAGCAGTACTTC.

The chain employs TRBV4-2 and TRBJ2-1; 8 nucleotides line up with TRBD1. CDR3 length equals 15 residues. Germline V lookup: CDR1 LGHNA, CDR2 YNFKEQ. J lost 9 bases, V lost 4 bases, and 11 bases had no gene match. CDR3 amino acids: CASSLKGQGASEQFF. CDR3 nucleotides: TGTGCCAGCAGCCTTAAGGGGCAGGGGGCATCTGAGCAGTTCTTC.

The chain uses TRBV12-3 or TRBV12-4 and TRBJ1-2; D gene unclear. V was pared by 7 bases and J by 5 bases, with 14 bases between. The CDR3 extends over 13 amino acids. The CDR3 bases are TGTGCCAGCACCCTAGTGGGTAGATATGGCTACACCTTC. It translates to CASTLVGRYGYTF.

V and J are TRBV7-9 and TRBJ1-4; 9 nucleotides line up with TRBD1. Per the germline V gene, CDR1 is SEHNR and CDR2 is FQNEAQ (reference sequence). The ends lost 5 bases at V and 10 bases at J; junction bases unmatched: 5. The CDR3 runs to 13 residues. The CDR3 DNA follows: TGTGCCAGCAGCCCCCCGGGACAGGGAAAACTGTTTTTT. It translates to CASSPPGQGKLFF.

This clonotype was picked up a small number of times. The rearrangement links TRBV7-9 to TRBJ2-7, with TRBD1 matching 8 bases. Trimming removed 4 bases from V and 7 bases from J; junction bases left unmatched: 12. Germline CDR1 is SEHNR and CDR2 is FQNEAQ (reference sequence). This CDR3 is built from 15 residues. The CDR3 reads CASSSTGVPSWEQYF. The CDR3 bases are TGTGCCAGCAGCTCGACAGGGGTCCCCAGTTGGGAGCAGTACTTC.

This clonotype was detected a few times. The CDR3 DNA sequence: TGTGCCAGCAGCTTAGCGTCTCGGACGGCTAATGAAAAACTGTTTTTT. Amino acid sequence: CASSLASRTANEKLFF. The chain has TRBV7-8 and TRBJ1-4; D ambiguous. Trimming left V 0 bases short and J 3 bases short, with 11 bases between. Germline loops: CDR1 SGHVS, CDR2 FQNEAQ. CDR3 length: 16 amino acids.

A few counts support this clonotype. The chain is built from TRBV5-1 and TRBJ2-1; no reliable D call. Per the germline V gene, CDR1 is SGHRS and CDR2 is YFSETQ. Trimming took 3 bases from V and 7 from J, leaving 8 bases between them. This CDR3 region has 12 residues. The CDR3 spells CASSWGANEQFF. In DNA, the CDR3 is TGCGCCAGCAGCTGGGGTGCGAATGAGCAGTTCTTC.

In this sample, this clonotype turned up once. The chain combines TRBV19 with TRBJ2-1; 9 bases line up with TRBD2. The germline gives CDR1 LNHDA, CDR2 SQIVND (reference sequence). CDR3 size: 18 residues. The J segment lost 4 bases and the V segment lost 5 bases, leaving 15 bases of the junction unmatched. The CDR3 nucleotides read TGTGCCAGTAGTCCACCGGGACTAGCAGTCTTGGGGTACAATGAGCAGTTCTTC. The encoded protein is CASSPPGLAVLGYNEQFF.

The chain is built from TRBV19 and TRBJ1-2; D call uncertain. V was trimmed by 5 bases and J by 6 bases, leaving 16 bases between them. This CDR3 is 14 amino acids long. Per germline, CDR1 LNHDA and CDR2 SQIVND (reference sequence). For the CDR3, the DNA is TGTGCCAGTAGTCCCCCCCGGGCTGCGGATGGCTACACCTTC. Amino acid sequence: CASSPPRAADGYTF. Together with reference TRBV19 and TRBJ1-2, the CDR3 gives the full variable domain: DGGITQSPKYLFRKEGQNVTLSCEQNLNHDAMYWYRQDPGQGLRLIYYSQIVNDFQKGDIAEGYSVSREKKESFPLTVTSAQKNPTAFYLCASSPPRAADGYTFGSGTRLTVV.

The rearrangement uses TRBV6-1 and TRBJ2-3; D is unresolved. Germline CDR1 reads MNHNS; CDR2 reads SASEGT. Trimming cost V 5 bases and J 2 bases, with 8 bases left between them. This CDR3 comprises 13 residues. CDR3 protein: CASSHDSTDTQYF. As DNA, the CDR3 is TGTGCCAGCAGTCACGACTCCACAGATACGCAGTATTTT.

This sequence joins TRBV10-3 and TRBJ1-4; D not certain. V was shortened by 3 bases and J by 0 bases, with 20 bases between the two germline ends. This CDR3 is 19 amino acids long. In germline, CDR1 is ENHRY, CDR2 SYGVKD. The CDR3: CAISDYSSGSGSTNEKLFF. CDR3 in DNA: TGTGCCATCAGTGATTACAGTTCGGGATCTGGGTCAACTAATGAAAAACTGTTTTTT.